Reported below is one T cell receptor (beta chain). These data belong to a study of blood T cell repertoires in COVID-19. Study-wide background: Italy, Spain and the United States were the sources of the convalescent and acute COVID-19 samples. The cDNA or gDNA used as material had been derived from T cells, B-cell-depleted T cells, or PBMCs.

Authors' data handling: For nucleated cells, counts were estimated from reference gene primer amplification. Only in-frame clones appear in the TCRdb table, and some are missing; sequencing was by immunoSEQ multiplex PCR. V and J calls and clone size follow that table, whereas D and trimming were derived from the DNA. Here the sample spans 350,000 or so clones, more than 70% being singletons. Germline V gene sequence: CDR1 LNHDA, CDR2 SQIVND (reference sequence). V dropped 5 bases and J dropped 4 bases, with 14 bases sitting between them. The CDR3 runs to 14 residues. During active infection, Seattle patients enrolled and were then monitored through disease.

The material sequenced was peripheral blood. This TCR came from a woman between 25 and 40 years old with COVID-19, enrolled during active disease. The V call is TRBV19, the J call TRBJ2-5; possibly TRBD2 for D (6 bases). CDR3 sequence: CASSSGGRLETQYF. The CDR3 DNA sequence: TGTGCCAGTAGTTCTGGAGGGCGGTTAGAGACCCAGTACTTC. Full variable domain (remainder filled in from reference TRBV19 and TRBJ2-5): DGGITQSPKYLFRKEGQNVTLSCEQNLNHDAMYWYRQDPGQGLRLIYYSQIVNDFQKGDIAEGYSVSREKKESFPLTVTSAQKNPTAFYLCASSSGGRLETQYFGPGTRLLVL.